The 18 T cell receptor beta chains presented below share a single source sample, sequenced in a study of sequential checkpoint blockade in melanoma. Treatment defined: randomized to nivolumab then ipilimumab (arm A) or the reverse (arm B). Profiled with immunoSEQ multiplex PCR; TCRdb holds only in-frame clones, not every one. The sample shows over 8,000 clones, around 60% of them seen only once. Sample: CD8+ T cells sorted from blood (inferred from file names), taken from a patient given nivolumab and ipilimumab in sequence. The receptors shown here come from a human donor with melanoma.

In this sample, this clone is medium-sized (0.01 to 0.1%). The chain couples TRBV6-4 to TRBJ2-3; no reliable D call. Looked up from germline, CDR1 is MRHNA and CDR2 is SNTAGT. The length of the CDR3 is 13 residues. V was cut by 0 bases and J by 2 bases, with 3 bases left in between. Here the CDR3 DNA reads TGTGCCAGCAGTGACTCGGCCACAGATACGCAGTATTTT. This encodes CASSDSATDTQYF.

The chain carries TRBV28 and TRBJ2-7; perhaps TRBD2 as D (6 bases). The germline V gene encodes CDR1 MDHEN and CDR2 SYDVKM. The V end was cut by 2 bases, the J end by 5 bases, with 13 bases between. The CDR3 runs 14 residues. For the CDR3, the DNA is TGTGCCAGCAGTTTAATTGGACTACGGAACGAGCAGTACTTC. Protein: CASSLIGLRNEQYF.

This clone was picked up a small number of times. CDR3 region: CASSYELAGVNEQFF. In DNA, the CDR3 is TGTGCCAGCAGTTACGAACTAGCGGGAGTCAATGAGCAGTTCTTC. The gene calls are TRBV6-5 and TRBJ2-1; 11 bases line up with TRBD2. This CDR3 spans 15 amino acids. Looked up from germline, CDR1 is MNHEY and CDR2 is SVGAGI. With 2 bases clipped from V and 6 bases from J, the junction kept 3 bases outside the gene matches.

The CDR3 DNA follows: TGCGCCAGCAGCGGCAGGGATTTCTCCTACAATGAGCAGTTCTTC. It translates to CASSGRDFSYNEQFF. The V and J genes are TRBV5-1 and TRBJ2-1; a possible D gene is TRBD1 (5 bases). V gave up 4 bases and J gave up 0 bases, with 11 bases separating them. The CDR3 spans 15 residues. Germline lookup yields CDR1 SGHRS and CDR2 YFSETQ.

Only a few counts were recorded for this clone. The J gene is TRBJ2-2, the V gene TRBV11-3, with 8 positions matching TRBD1. CDR1 is SGHNT, CDR2 YENEEA, per germline. The CDR3 covers 16 residues. V lost 5 bases and J lost 3; bases outside the gene matches: 8. The CDR3 DNA reads TGTGCCAGCAGCGGGAGGACAGGGTTCGACACCGGGGAGCTGTTTTTT. Amino acids: CASSGRTGFDTGELFF.

In DNA, the CDR3 is TGTGCCAGCAGCTTAGGGGGCACGGATGGCTACACCTTC. It yields the protein CASSLGGTDGYTF. The chain uses TRBV28 and TRBJ1-2; 7 nucleotides line up with TRBD1. Germline V lookup: CDR1 MDHEN, CDR2 SYDVKM. The CDR3 extends over 13 amino acids. J lost 6 bases, V lost 6 bases, and 7 bases had no gene match.

This clone has only one observation. The chain is built from TRBV28 and TRBJ1-2; TRBD1 matches 9 bases. Germline V gene sequence: CDR1 MDHEN, CDR2 SYDVKM. CDR3 length: 13 residues. The J segment lost 8 bases and the V segment lost 6 bases, leaving 7 bases of the junction unmatched. CDR3 in amino acids: CASSITGGKGYTF. The CDR3 region has the DNA TGTGCCAGCAGCATAACAGGGGGCAAAGGCTACACCTTC.

V gene TRBV19 combines with J gene TRBJ2-7; D unresolved. CDR3 length equals 13 residues. Looked up from germline, CDR1 is LNHDA and CDR2 is SQIVND (reference sequence). Trimming took 6 bases from V and 3 from J, leaving 12 bases between them. CDR3 residues: CASSPPLYYEQYF. As DNA, the CDR3 is TGTGCCAGTAGCCCCCCCCTGTACTACGAGCAGTACTTC.

The chain recombines TRBV9 with TRBJ2-7; 8 nucleotides agree with TRBD1. The CDR3 has 13 amino acids. V lost 4 bases and J lost 7; bases outside the gene matches: 7. The germline gives CDR1 SGDLS, CDR2 YYNGEE. The CDR3 here is CASSPGQVLEQYF. Written as DNA, the CDR3 is TGTGCCAGCAGCCCGGGACAGGTGCTGGAGCAGTACTTC.

The chain is built from TRBV4-3 and TRBJ2-7; TRBD2 matches 8 bases. This CDR3 is 15 amino acids long. The V segment lost 4 bases and the J segment 5 bases; nucleotides outside the gene matches: 10. CDR1 LGHNA and CDR2 YSLEER come from the germline V gene. The CDR3 is CASSPGGGTAHEQYF. The DNA for the CDR3 is TGCGCCAGCAGCCCGGGGGGGGGCACGGCCCACGAGCAGTACTTC.

The chain carries TRBV6-4 and TRBJ2-3, with D maybe TRBD2 (7 bases). The CDR3 loop spans 14 amino acids. With 3 bases removed from V and 4 bases from J, the gap between germline ends came to 11 bases. Germline V gene lookup returns CDR1 MRHNA and CDR2 SNTAGT. The CDR3 region is CASSEGGGADTQYF. CDR3 DNA sequence: TGTGCCAGCAGTGAAGGCGGGGGCGCAGATACGCAGTATTTT.

This chain connects TRBV7-9 to TRBJ2-7, with a possible D match to TRBD1 (5 bases). Trimming took 0 bases from V and 4 from J, leaving 7 bases between them. The CDR3 loop spans 13 amino acids. Looked up from germline, CDR1 is SEHNR and CDR2 is FQNEAQ (reference sequence). The CDR3 loop reads CASSLADTYEQYF. CDR3 nucleotides: TGTGCCAGCAGCTTAGCGGACACATACGAGCAGTACTTC.

V is TRBV5-5 and J is TRBJ2-5; 9 bases fit TRBD2. J gave up 5 bases and V 1 base, and 3 bases lay outside the gene matches. This CDR3 has 14 residues. CDR1 is SGHKS, CDR2 YYEKEE, per germline (reference sequence). CDR3 region: CASSLPAGGETQYF. CDR3 nucleotide sequence: TGTGCCAGCAGCTTGCCAGCGGGGGGTGAGACCCAGTACTTC.

The chain uses TRBV9 and TRBJ1-2, with 9 nucleotides matching TRBD1. Trimming took 3 bases from V and 4 from J; bases not matched to a gene: 7. This CDR3 contains 15 residues. The germline CDR1 and CDR2 sequences are SGDLS and YYNGEE. CDR3 region: CASSAGTGSRYGYTF. The CDR3 bases are TGTGCCAGCAGCGCTGGGACAGGGAGTCGCTATGGCTACACCTTC.

The genes are TRBV4-2 and TRBJ2-3; the match to TRBD2 covers 10 bases. With 1 base clipped from V and 1 base from J, the junction kept 14 bases outside the gene matches. This CDR3 has 20 residues. Germline loops: CDR1 LGHNA, CDR2 YNFKEQ. For the CDR3, the DNA is TGTGCCAGCAGCCAAGTGGGGGGCCCAGCGGGAGGGCCTGGCACAGATACGCAGTATTTT. It translates to CASSQVGGPAGGPGTDTQYF.

This clone was seen just once. The chain carries TRBV2 and TRBJ2-1; TRBD2 aligns across 9 bases. The germline V gene has CDR1 SNHLY and CDR2 FYNNEI. This CDR3 is built from 15 residues. The junction had 7 bases not matched to a gene; V was cut back by 6 bases and J by 4 bases. The CDR3 DNA reads as TGTGCCAGCAGGGATAGCGGGGGAGCTTACAATGAGCAGTTCTTC. This encodes CASRDSGGAYNEQFF.

The chain has TRBV4-3 and TRBJ1-1; D unclear. The CDR3 is made up of 16 amino acids. V lost 0 bases to trimming and J lost 1 base, with 12 bases between them. Germline V lookup: CDR1 LGHNA, CDR2 YSLEER. The CDR3 region is CASSQDLAGRNTEAFF. The CDR3 region has the DNA TGCGCCAGCAGCCAAGATCTGGCAGGTAGGAACACTGAAGCTTTCTTT.

The rearrangement uses TRBV4-1 and TRBJ1-4; D is possibly TRBD1 (6 bases). This CDR3 has 16 residues. V lost 3 bases, J lost 0 bases, and 11 bases lay in between. CDR1 is MGHRA and CDR2 is YSYEKL in the germline V gene. This CDR3 reads CASSQDRLSTNEKLFF. The CDR3 DNA reads as TGCGCCAGCAGCCAGGACAGACTGTCAACTAATGAAAAACTGTTTTTT.